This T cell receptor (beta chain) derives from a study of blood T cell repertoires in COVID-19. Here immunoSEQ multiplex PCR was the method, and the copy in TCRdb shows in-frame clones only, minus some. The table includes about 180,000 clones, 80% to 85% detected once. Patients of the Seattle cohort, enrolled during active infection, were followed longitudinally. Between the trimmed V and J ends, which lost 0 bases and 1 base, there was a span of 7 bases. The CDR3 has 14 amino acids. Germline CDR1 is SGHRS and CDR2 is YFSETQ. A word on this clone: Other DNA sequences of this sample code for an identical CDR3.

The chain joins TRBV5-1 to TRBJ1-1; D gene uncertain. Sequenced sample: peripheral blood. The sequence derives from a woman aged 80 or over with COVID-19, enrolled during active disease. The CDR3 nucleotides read TGCGCCAGCAGCTTGGCAACCGGGAACACTGAAGCTTTCTTT. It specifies CASSLATGNTEAFF.